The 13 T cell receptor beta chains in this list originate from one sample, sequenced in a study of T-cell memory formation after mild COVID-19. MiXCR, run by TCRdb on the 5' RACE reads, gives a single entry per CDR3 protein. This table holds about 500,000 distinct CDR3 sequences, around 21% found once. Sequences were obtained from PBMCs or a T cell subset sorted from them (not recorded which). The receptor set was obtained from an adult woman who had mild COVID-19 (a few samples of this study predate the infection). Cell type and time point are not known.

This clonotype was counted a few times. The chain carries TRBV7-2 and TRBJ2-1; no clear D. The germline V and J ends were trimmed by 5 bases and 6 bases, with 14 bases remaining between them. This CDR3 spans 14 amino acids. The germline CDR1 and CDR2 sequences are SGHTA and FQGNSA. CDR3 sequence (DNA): TGTGCCAGCAGCCCGCCGGCTGGGCCCAATGAGCAGTTCTTC. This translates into CASSPPAGPNEQFF.

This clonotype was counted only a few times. CDR3 DNA sequence: TGTGCCAGCAGTTCCGCCGGCAGGGGAGGAGAGACCCAGTACTTC. Translated, it gives CASSSAGRGGETQYF. This chain joins TRBV5-6 and TRBJ2-5, with D perhaps matching TRBD1 or TRBD2 (6 bases each). Germline V CDR1 and CDR2: SGHDT, YYEEEE. The CDR3 covers 15 residues. With 5 bases removed from V and 4 bases from J, the gap between germline ends came to 18 bases.

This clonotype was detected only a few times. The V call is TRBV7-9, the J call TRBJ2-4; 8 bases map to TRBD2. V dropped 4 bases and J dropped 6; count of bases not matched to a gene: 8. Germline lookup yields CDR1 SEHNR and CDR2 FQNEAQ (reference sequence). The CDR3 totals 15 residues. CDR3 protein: CASSSLAGTGNIQYF. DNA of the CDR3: TGTGCCAGCAGCTCCTTAGCGGGAACGGGAAACATTCAGTACTTC.

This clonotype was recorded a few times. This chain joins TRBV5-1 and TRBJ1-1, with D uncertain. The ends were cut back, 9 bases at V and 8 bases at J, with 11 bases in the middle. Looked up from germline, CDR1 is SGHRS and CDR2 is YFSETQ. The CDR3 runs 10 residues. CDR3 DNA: TGCGCCACCATTGCGACAGAAGCTTTCTTT. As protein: CATIATEAFF.

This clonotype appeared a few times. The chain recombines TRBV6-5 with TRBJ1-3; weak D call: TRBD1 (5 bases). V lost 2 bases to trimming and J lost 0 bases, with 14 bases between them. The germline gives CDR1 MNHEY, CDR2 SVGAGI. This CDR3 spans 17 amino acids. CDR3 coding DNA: TGTGCCAGCAGTTACGCGGGGACTCCCAACTCTGGAAACACCATATATTTT. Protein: CASSYAGTPNSGNTIYF.

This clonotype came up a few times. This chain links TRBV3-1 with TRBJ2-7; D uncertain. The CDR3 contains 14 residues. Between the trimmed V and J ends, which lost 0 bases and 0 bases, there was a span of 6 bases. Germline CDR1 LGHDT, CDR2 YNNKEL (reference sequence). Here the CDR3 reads CASSQDLSSYEQYF. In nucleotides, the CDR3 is TGTGCCAGCAGCCAAGATCTGAGCTCCTACGAGCAGTACTTC.

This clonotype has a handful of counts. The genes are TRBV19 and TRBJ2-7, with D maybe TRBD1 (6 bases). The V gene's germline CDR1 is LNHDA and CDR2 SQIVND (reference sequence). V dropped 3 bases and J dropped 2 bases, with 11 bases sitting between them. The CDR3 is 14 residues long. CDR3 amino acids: CASSIVQGPYEQYF. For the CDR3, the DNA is TGTGCCAGTAGTATTGTACAGGGTCCCTACGAGCAGTACTTC.

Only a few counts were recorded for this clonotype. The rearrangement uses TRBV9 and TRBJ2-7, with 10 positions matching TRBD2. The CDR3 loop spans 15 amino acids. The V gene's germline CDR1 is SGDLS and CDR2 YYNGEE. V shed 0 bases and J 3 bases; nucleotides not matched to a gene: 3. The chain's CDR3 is CASSVETSGDYEQYF. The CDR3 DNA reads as TGTGCCAGCAGCGTAGAAACTAGCGGGGACTACGAGCAGTACTTC.

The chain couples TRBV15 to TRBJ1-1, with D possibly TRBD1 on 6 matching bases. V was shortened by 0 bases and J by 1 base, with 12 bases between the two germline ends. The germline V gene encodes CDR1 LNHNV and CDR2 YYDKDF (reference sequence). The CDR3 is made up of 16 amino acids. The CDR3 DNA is TGTGCCACCAGCAGAGATCCCCCGGGGGCGAACACTGAAGCTTTCTTT. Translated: CATSRDPPGANTEAFF.

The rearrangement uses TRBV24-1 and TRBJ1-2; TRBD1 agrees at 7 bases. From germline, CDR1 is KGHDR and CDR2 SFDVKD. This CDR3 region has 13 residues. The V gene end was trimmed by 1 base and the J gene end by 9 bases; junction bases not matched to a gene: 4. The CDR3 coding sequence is TGTGCCACCAGTGATTTCTCAGGGGGAAGCTACACCTTC. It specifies CATSDFSGGSYTF.

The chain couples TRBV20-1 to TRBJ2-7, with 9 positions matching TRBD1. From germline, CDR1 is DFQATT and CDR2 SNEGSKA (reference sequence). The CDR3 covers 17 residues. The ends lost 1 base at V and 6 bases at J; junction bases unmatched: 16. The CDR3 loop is CSARVSGLGTGLFEQYF. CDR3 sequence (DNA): TGCAGTGCTAGAGTCTCGGGGTTGGGGACAGGGCTATTCGAGCAGTACTTC.

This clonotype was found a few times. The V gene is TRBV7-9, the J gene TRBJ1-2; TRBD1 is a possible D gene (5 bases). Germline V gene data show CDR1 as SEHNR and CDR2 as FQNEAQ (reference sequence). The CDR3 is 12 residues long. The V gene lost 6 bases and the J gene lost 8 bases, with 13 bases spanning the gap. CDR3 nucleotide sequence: TGTGCCAGCAGTTTGCCCGGGGCGGGCTACACCTTC. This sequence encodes CASSLPGAGYTF.

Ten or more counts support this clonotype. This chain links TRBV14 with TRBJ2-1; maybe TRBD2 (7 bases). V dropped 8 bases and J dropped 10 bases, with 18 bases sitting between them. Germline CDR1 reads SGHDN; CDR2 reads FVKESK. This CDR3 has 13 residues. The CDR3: CASAGAPAGEQFF. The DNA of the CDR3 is TGTGCCAGCGCGGGGGCCCCGGCTGGCGAGCAGTTCTTC.